Listed below are T cell receptor beta chains from one sample, sequenced in a study of blood T cell repertoires in COVID-19. Measured with immunoSEQ multiplex PCR; TCRdb has only the in-frame clones, and not every one. The sample has around 330,000 clones; 85% are singletons. The sample comprised PBMCs or T cells enriched from blood (not recorded which). These TCRs come from a woman aged 30 to 39 who had been exposed to COVID-19. The CDR3 runs from the conserved cysteine through the conserved F or W. The D gene is left open where the match is weak. Only part of the rows carry a size: once, few, many, or a class if the clone is expanded.

v_call,d_call,j_call,clone_size,cdr3_nt,cdr3_aa
TRBV7-9,NA,TRBJ2-7,NA,TGTGCCAGCAGCCTAGGCGGCGGGAAGGCCCACGAGCAGTACTTC,CASSLGGGKAHEQYF
TRBV5-4,TRBD1,TRBJ2-2,NA,TGTGCCAGCAGCTCCGGACAGGGAGCGAGGGCAGGGGAGCTGTTTTTT,CASSSGQGARAGELFF
TRBV14,TRBD1,TRBJ1-2,once,TGTGCCAGCAGCTGGGACAGGGAAGGCTACACCTTC,CASSWDREGYTF
TRBV7-9,NA,TRBJ1-1,NA,TGTGCCAGCAGCTTAGAAAGGGGGATCTTCACTGAAGCTTTCTTT,CASSLERGIFTEAFF
TRBV12-5,TRBD2,TRBJ2-7,NA,TGTGCTAGTGGCCAGCTAGCGGGGGGCTACGAGCAGTACTTC,CASGQLAGGYEQYF
TRBV5-1,TRBD1,TRBJ1-1,NA,TGCGCCAGCAGCCACCGGGACAGGGGAGGGAACACTGAAGCTTTCTTT,CASSHRDRGGNTEAFF
TRBV9,NA,TRBJ1-2,NA,TGTGCCAGCAGGAGTCAGGGCGTCTATGGCTACACCTTC,CASRSQGVYGYTF
TRBV3-1/TRBV3-2,NA,TRBJ1-1,NA,TGTGCCAGCAGCCTCCCTGTTGGGCAGGGTGGTTTCCACACTGAAGCTTTCTTT,CASSLPVGQGGFHTEAFF
TRBV19,NA,TRBJ1-2,NA,TGTGCCAGTAGTAGCCGACAGGCCAGGGATGGCTACACCTTC,CASSSRQARDGYTF
TRBV13,TRBD1,TRBJ1-1,NA,TGTGCCAGCGGACAGGGGGAGACTGAAGCTTTCTTT,CASGQGETEAFF
TRBV28,NA,TRBJ1-5,NA,TGTGCCAGCAGTTTTTCCATCACAGGGAATCAGCCCCAGCATTTT,CASSFSITGNQPQHF
TRBV10-3,TRBD2,TRBJ2-7,NA,TGTGCCATCAGGTCTAGCGGGGAAACCTACGAGCAGTACTTC,CAIRSSGETYEQYF
TRBV4-1,TRBD1,TRBJ2-7,NA,TGCGCCAGCAGCCAAGAGACAGGGGGCTTGTCCTACGAGCAGTACTTC,CASSQETGGLSYEQYF
TRBV2,TRBD2,TRBJ2-7,NA,TGTGCCAGCTCGGGGCTAGCGGGGTACGAGCAGTACTTC,CASSGLAGYEQYF
TRBV7-9,TRBD1,TRBJ2-1,few,TGTGCCAGCAGCTTAGGGGACAGCAATGAGCAGTTCTTC,CASSLGDSNEQFF
TRBV5-4,TRBD2,TRBJ2-7,NA,TGTGCCAGCAGCTCCGGGACTACTCCCTACGAGCAGTACTTC,CASSSGTTPYEQYF
TRBV6-2/TRBV6-3,TRBD1,TRBJ2-7,NA,TGTGCCAGCAGTAGGCATGGCAGGGGGTACTACGAGCAGTACTTC,CASSRHGRGYYEQYF
TRBV19,TRBD2,TRBJ2-3,once,TGTGCCAGTAGTGCCAGCGGGAGAACAGATACGCAGTATTTT,CASSASGRTDTQYF
TRBV11-2,NA,TRBJ2-7,NA,TGTGCCACTACGCCCTACGAGCAGTACTTC,CATTPYEQYF
TRBV2,TRBD2,TRBJ2-3,NA,TGTGCCAGCACGCCAGGACTAGCGGGAGTAACTAGCACAGATACGCAGTATTTT,CASTPGLAGVTSTDTQYF
TRBV29-1,TRBD1,TRBJ2-5,NA,TGCAGCGGGGGGACAGTTCAAGAGACCCAGTACTTC,CSGGTVQETQYF
TRBV27,TRBD1,TRBJ1-3,NA,TGTGCCAGCAGTCCCCAGGGGGCTGGAAACACCATATATTTT,CASSPQGAGNTIYF
TRBV2,NA,TRBJ1-3,once,TGTGCCAGCAGCCCGGGAGGAAACACCATATATTTT,CASSPGGNTIYF
TRBV7-9,NA,TRBJ1-5,NA,TGTGCCAGCAGCTTAGACTCCCACAATCAGCCCCAGCATTTT,CASSLDSHNQPQHF
TRBV4-2,TRBD2,TRBJ2-3,NA,TGTGCCAGCAGCCAAGAAGAGGGTCTAGCGGGGCGCACAGATACGCAGTATTTT,CASSQEEGLAGRTDTQYF
TRBV4-1,TRBD1,TRBJ1-2,few,TGCGCCAGCAGCCAGAGACAGGGGGTAACTGGCTACACCTTC,CASSQRQGVTGYTF
TRBV4-3,NA,TRBJ2-7,NA,TGCGCCAGCAGCCAAGATACAGGAATCTACGAGCAGTACTTC,CASSQDTGIYEQYF
TRBV4-3,TRBD2,TRBJ2-6,NA,TGCGCCAGCAGCCAAAAGAGCGGGGGCGCGGGGGGGGCCAACGTCCTGACTTTC,CASSQKSGGAGGANVLTF
TRBV19,NA,TRBJ1-4,NA,TGTGCCAGTACCCGAGCGGCAACTAATGAAAAACTGTTTTTT,CASTRAATNEKLFF